A selection of T cell receptor beta chains follows, all from one sample in a study of beta chain features in type 1 diabetes. Generated by immunoSEQ multiplex PCR, the TCRdb table keeps only in-frame clones and is missing some. The data hold 810,000 or so clones, with 15% to 20% observed a single time. Sequences were obtained from naive CD4+ T cells from blood. All receptors come from a woman younger than 35 in good health. Each CDR3 is given with its conserved first and last residue. The D gene is left open where the match is weak. Expanded clones get a size class; other rows say once, few or many, or leave the size out.

J gene: TRBJ2-1; V gene: TRBV9; D gene: -; clone size: few; CDR3 length: 15; CDR3 protein: CASSVTVSGSGEQFF; CDR3 DNA: TGTGCCAGCAGCGTGACCGTTTCGGGGTCTGGGGAGCAGTTCTTC
J gene: TRBJ1-1; V gene: TRBV18; D gene: -; clone size: few; CDR3 length: 12; CDR3 protein: CASSNLNTEAFF; CDR3 DNA: TGTGCCAGCTCAAATTTGAACACTGAAGCTTTCTTT
J gene: TRBJ2-7; V gene: TRBV7-2; D gene: -; clone size: few; CDR3 length: 16; CDR3 protein: CASSLLKGSIGYEQYF; CDR3 DNA: TGTGCCAGCAGCTTACTAAAGGGTAGTATTGGCTACGAGCAGTACTTC
J gene: TRBJ2-7; V gene: TRBV28; D gene: -; clone size: few; CDR3 length: 12; CDR3 protein: CASSLNSPQQYF; CDR3 DNA: TGTGCCAGCAGTTTGAACAGCCCGCAGCAGTACTTC
J gene: TRBJ1-2; V gene: TRBV20-1; D gene: -; clone size: -; CDR3 length: 11; CDR3 protein: CSATGNYGYTF; CDR3 DNA: TGCAGTGCTACAGGGAACTATGGCTACACCTTC
J gene: TRBJ1-1; V gene: TRBV19; D gene: -; clone size: -; CDR3 length: 14; CDR3 protein: CASSDTVQNTEAFF; CDR3 DNA: TGTGCCAGTAGTGACACAGTCCAGAACACTGAAGCTTTCTTT
J gene: TRBJ2-1; V gene: TRBV2; D gene: -; clone size: -; CDR3 length: 13; CDR3 protein: CASTDPSYNEQFF; CDR3 DNA: TGTGCCAGCACAGATCCTTCCTACAATGAGCAGTTCTTC
J gene: TRBJ1-3; V gene: TRBV7-2; D gene: TRBD1; clone size: -; CDR3 length: 15; CDR3 protein: CASSPSGTGGNTIYF; CDR3 DNA: TGTGCCAGCAGCCCGTCCGGGACAGGGGGAAACACCATATATTTT
J gene: TRBJ2-1; V gene: TRBV7-8; D gene: -; clone size: few; CDR3 length: 17; CDR3 protein: CASSTPGRQVKGREQFF; CDR3 DNA: TGTGCCAGCAGCACCCCCGGGAGACAGGTGAAAGGACGCGAGCAGTTCTTC
J gene: TRBJ1-5; V gene: TRBV19; D gene: TRBD1; clone size: -; CDR3 length: 18; CDR3 protein: CASSRGPGTGAFNQPQHF; CDR3 DNA: TGTGCCAGTAGTAGGGGGCCCGGGACAGGGGCCTTTAATCAGCCCCAGCATTTT
J gene: TRBJ2-5; V gene: TRBV6-6; D gene: -; clone size: few; CDR3 length: 13; CDR3 protein: CASRMTGQETQYF; CDR3 DNA: TGTGCCAGCAGAATGACTGGCCAAGAGACCCAGTACTTC
J gene: TRBJ2-4; V gene: TRBV5-1; D gene: TRBD1; clone size: -; CDR3 length: 19; CDR3 protein: CASSTGTGTGGMAKNIQYF; CDR3 DNA: TGCGCCAGCAGCACCGGAACGGGGACAGGGGGCATGGCCAAAAACATTCAGTACTTC
J gene: TRBJ1-1; V gene: TRBV5-6; D gene: -; clone size: -; CDR3 length: 14; CDR3 protein: CASSRRQLNTEAFF; CDR3 DNA: TGTGCCAGCAGCCGTCGACAGCTGAACACTGAAGCTTTCTTT
J gene: TRBJ2-1; V gene: TRBV7-6; D gene: TRBD1; clone size: -; CDR3 length: 16; CDR3 protein: CASSLAGQGSYNEQFF; CDR3 DNA: TGTGCCAGCAGCTTAGCGGGACAGGGGTCCTACAATGAGCAGTTCTTC
J gene: TRBJ2-3; V gene: TRBV7-2; D gene: TRBD2; clone size: few; CDR3 length: 19; CDR3 protein: CASSLSALAGGPRTDTQYF; CDR3 DNA: TGTGCCAGCAGCTTATCGGCCCTAGCGGGAGGGCCCAGGACAGATACGCAGTATTTT
J gene: TRBJ1-5; V gene: TRBV6-6; D gene: -; clone size: -; CDR3 length: 13; CDR3 protein: CASSLQQGLPQHF; CDR3 DNA: TGTGCCAGCAGTCTTCAACAGGGACTGCCCCAGCATTTT
J gene: TRBJ2-4; V gene: TRBV11-1; D gene: TRBD1; clone size: few; CDR3 length: 16; CDR3 protein: CASSPRDRESKNIQYF; CDR3 DNA: TGTGCCAGCAGCCCGCGGGACAGGGAGTCCAAAAACATTCAGTACTTC
J gene: TRBJ2-5; V gene: TRBV5-1; D gene: TRBD2; clone size: -; CDR3 length: 14; CDR3 protein: CASSPTSNQETQYF; CDR3 DNA: TGCGCCAGCAGCCCGACTAGCAACCAAGAGACCCAGTACTTC
J gene: TRBJ2-4; V gene: TRBV5-8; D gene: -; clone size: few; CDR3 length: 15; CDR3 protein: CASSLVQGPKNIQYF; CDR3 DNA: TGTGCCAGCAGCTTGGTACAGGGCCCTAAAAACATTCAGTACTTC
J gene: TRBJ2-7; V gene: TRBV19; D gene: -; clone size: -; CDR3 length: 15; CDR3 protein: CASSITASPTYEQYF; CDR3 DNA: TGTGCCAGTAGTATAACGGCCAGTCCAACCTACGAGCAGTACTTC
J gene: TRBJ2-1; V gene: TRBV19; D gene: -; clone size: -; CDR3 length: 15; CDR3 protein: CASSIPGMVYNEQFF; CDR3 DNA: TGTGCCAGTAGTATTCCAGGGATGGTTTACAATGAGCAGTTCTTC
J gene: TRBJ2-2; V gene: TRBV5-1; D gene: -; clone size: few; CDR3 length: 15; CDR3 protein: CASSLEGVNTGELFF; CDR3 DNA: TGCGCCAGCAGCTTGGAAGGGGTAAACACCGGGGAGCTGTTTTTT
J gene: TRBJ2-5; V gene: TRBV6-1; D gene: -; clone size: few; CDR3 length: 13; CDR3 protein: CASSGGLQETQYF; CDR3 DNA: TGTGCCAGCAGTGGTGGACTTCAAGAGACCCAGTACTTC
J gene: TRBJ2-3; V gene: TRBV4-3; D gene: -; clone size: few; CDR3 length: 14; CDR3 protein: CASSQDLRTDTQYF; CDR3 DNA: TGCGCCAGCAGCCAAGATTTGAGAACAGATACGCAGTATTTT
J gene: TRBJ1-4; V gene: TRBV5-1; D gene: -; clone size: -; CDR3 length: 15; CDR3 protein: CASSPEVWANEKLFF; CDR3 DNA: TGCGCCAGCAGCCCTGAGGTTTGGGCTAATGAAAAACTGTTTTTT
J gene: TRBJ1-4; V gene: TRBV7-9; D gene: -; clone size: -; CDR3 length: 16; CDR3 protein: CASSPTPTETNEKLFF; CDR3 DNA: TGTGCCAGCAGCCCCACCCCCACTGAAACTAATGAAAAACTGTTTTTT
J gene: TRBJ2-1; V gene: TRBV7-2; D gene: -; clone size: -; CDR3 length: 11; CDR3 protein: CASSLALGQFF; CDR3 DNA: TGTGCCAGCAGCTTAGCGCTTGGTCAGTTCTTC
J gene: TRBJ1-6; V gene: TRBV9; D gene: -; clone size: few; CDR3 length: 14; CDR3 protein: CASSVAEDRSPLHF; CDR3 DNA: TGTGCCAGCAGCGTAGCCGAAGACAGATCACCCCTCCACTTT
J gene: TRBJ2-3; V gene: TRBV5-1; D gene: TRBD2; clone size: -; CDR3 length: 19; CDR3 protein: CASSRTSGSSNPLTDTQYF; CDR3 DNA: TGCGCCAGCAGCCGGACTAGCGGGAGTTCCAACCCCCTCACAGATACGCAGTATTTT
J gene: TRBJ2-1; V gene: TRBV4-1; D gene: -; clone size: -; CDR3 length: 16; CDR3 protein: CASSQDWAQPTNGQFF; CDR3 DNA: TGCGCCAGCAGCCAAGATTGGGCACAGCCGACCAACGGGCAGTTCTTC
J gene: TRBJ1-2; V gene: TRBV27; D gene: -; clone size: once; CDR3 length: 15; CDR3 protein: CASSLSSRFAYGYTF; CDR3 DNA: TGTGCCAGCAGTTTATCGTCCAGGTTTGCCTATGGCTACACCTTC
J gene: TRBJ1-4; V gene: TRBV5-8; D gene: TRBD1; clone size: few; CDR3 length: 14; CDR3 protein: CASSPTGHNEKLFF; CDR3 DNA: TGTGCCAGCAGCCCGACAGGGCATAATGAAAAACTGTTTTTT
J gene: TRBJ2-1; V gene: TRBV28; D gene: -; clone size: -; CDR3 length: 14; CDR3 protein: CASRERWGYNEQFF; CDR3 DNA: TGTGCCAGCAGGGAGCGATGGGGCTACAATGAGCAGTTCTTC
J gene: TRBJ2-1; V gene: TRBV15; D gene: TRBD2; clone size: few; CDR3 length: 19; CDR3 protein: CATSRDRGTSGRADNEQFF; CDR3 DNA: TGTGCCACCAGCAGAGATAGGGGCACTAGCGGGAGGGCTGACAATGAGCAGTTCTTC
J gene: TRBJ1-2; V gene: TRBV7-3; D gene: -; clone size: few; CDR3 length: 15; CDR3 protein: CASSLNGGSDYGYTF; CDR3 DNA: TGTGCCAGCAGCTTAAACGGGGGATCAGACTATGGCTACACCTTC
J gene: TRBJ2-4; V gene: TRBV25-1; D gene: -; clone size: -; CDR3 length: 15; CDR3 protein: CASSEPTGTKNIQYF; CDR3 DNA: TGTGCCAGCAGTGAACCGACAGGAACCAAAAACATTCAGTACTTC
J gene: TRBJ1-5; V gene: TRBV29-1; D gene: TRBD1; clone size: -; CDR3 length: 13; CDR3 protein: CSVWTGGNQPQHF; CDR3 DNA: TGCAGCGTATGGACAGGGGGCAATCAGCCCCAGCATTTT
J gene: TRBJ2-3; V gene: TRBV5-4; D gene: -; clone size: few; CDR3 length: 17; CDR3 protein: CASSLVLGATPTDTQYF; CDR3 DNA: TGTGCCAGCAGCTTGGTGCTGGGGGCTACGCCCACAGATACGCAGTATTTT
J gene: TRBJ1-1; V gene: TRBV9; D gene: -; clone size: few; CDR3 length: 14; CDR3 protein: CASSLGRMNTEAFF; CDR3 DNA: TGTGCCAGCAGCCTGGGACGGATGAACACTGAAGCTTTCTTT
J gene: TRBJ2-4; V gene: TRBV6-5; D gene: -; clone size: -; CDR3 length: 12; CDR3 protein: CASSQDREIQYF; CDR3 DNA: TGTGCCAGCAGCCAAGACCGGGAAATTCAGTACTTC
J gene: TRBJ2-1; V gene: TRBV4-2; D gene: TRBD2; clone size: -; CDR3 length: 19; CDR3 protein: CASSQAELAGTQFYNEQFF; CDR3 DNA: TGTGCCAGCAGCCAAGCCGAACTAGCGGGAACCCAGTTCTACAATGAGCAGTTCTTC
J gene: TRBJ2-1; V gene: TRBV6-4; D gene: TRBD2; clone size: -; CDR3 length: 13; CDR3 protein: CASSASGIGEQFF; CDR3 DNA: TGTGCCAGCTCGGCTAGCGGGATAGGTGAGCAGTTCTTC